What follows are 25 T cell receptor beta chains derived from one specimen sequenced in a study of blood T cell repertoires in COVID-19. Libraries were prepared by immunoSEQ multiplex PCR; TCRdb keeps only in-frame clonotypes and omits some of them. This sample has 45,000 to 55,000 clones, with approximately 88% found just once. The sample was peripheral blood. The receptors were gathered from a human donor in a cohort sampled during active COVID-19.

V and J are TRBV19 and TRBJ1-5; 8 bases line up with TRBD1. CDR1 and CDR2 from the germline V gene are LNHDA and SQIVND (reference sequence). Germline trimming cut 11 bases from V and 2 bases from J; bases unmatched to any gene: 8. The CDR3 loop spans 14 amino acids. CDR3 amino acids: CAARQGRGNQPQHF. DNA of the CDR3: TGTGCCGCTAGACAGGGGAGGGGCAATCAGCCCCAGCATTTT.

This chain joins TRBV18 and TRBJ2-7, with 9 bases lining up with TRBD1. V dropped 0 bases and J dropped 7; count of bases not matched to a gene: 10. CDR1 is KGHSH and CDR2 is LQKENI in the germline V gene. CDR3 length: 16 residues. The chain's CDR3 is CASSPPTGQGLGEQYF. The DNA for the CDR3 is TGTGCCAGCTCACCACCTACGGGACAGGGCCTGGGTGAGCAGTACTTC.

This clone was picked up a small number of times. V usage is TRBV12-3 or TRBV12-4 and J usage is TRBJ2-3; 9 bases are shared with TRBD1. J gave up 3 bases and V 6 bases, and 1 base lay outside the gene matches. CDR3 length: 13 amino acids. The CDR3 is CASRTGGTDTQYF. CDR3 DNA sequence: TGTGCCAGCAGGACAGGGGGGACAGATACGCAGTATTTT.

This clone is termed medium-sized. The chain employs TRBV7-2 and TRBJ2-7, with 7 bases that match TRBD1. J gave up 2 bases and V 5 bases, and 9 bases lay outside the gene matches. In germline, CDR1 is SGHTA, CDR2 FQGNSA. CDR3 length: 15 residues. Here the CDR3 reads CASSVTGTATYEQYF. The CDR3 nucleotides read TGTGCCAGCAGCGTAACCGGGACAGCTACCTACGAGCAGTACTTC.

The genes are TRBV10-3 and TRBJ2-2; 10 bases agree with TRBD1. CDR1 and CDR2 from the germline V gene are ENHRY and SYGVKD. V lost 2 bases to trimming and J lost 8 bases; unmatched junction nucleotides: 5. This CDR3 is built from 15 residues. The CDR3 bases are TGTGCCATCAGTGAGGAGACAGGGGGCTTTGGGGAGCTGTTTTTT. It codes for CAISEETGGFGELFF.

The chain is built from TRBV4-3 and TRBJ1-2, with D perhaps TRBD1 (6 bases). CDR1 is LGHNA, CDR2 YSLEER, per germline. This CDR3 contains 16 residues. Deletions cut 1 base from V and 4 bases from J, with 16 bases between. As DNA, the CDR3 is TGCGCCAGCAGCCAAGGGCTACAGGCAGGGGTCTATGGCTACACCTTC. Amino acids: CASSQGLQAGVYGYTF.

The CDR3 protein is CASSSRQGEAGELFF. CDR3 bases: TGTGCCAGCAGCTCACGACAGGGGGAAGCCGGGGAGCTGTTTTTT. This chain uses TRBV11-3 with TRBJ2-2, with 9 bases aligning to TRBD1. J gave up 6 bases and V 4 bases, and 6 bases lay outside the gene matches. The CDR3 loop spans 15 amino acids. Germline values: CDR1 SGHNT, CDR2 YENEEA.

The genes are TRBV9 and TRBJ2-7, with 10 bases matching TRBD2. The CDR3 extends over 16 amino acids. V trimming: 0 bases; J trimming: 4 bases; junction bases outside the gene matches: 7. CDR1 and CDR2 from the germline V gene are SGDLS and YYNGEE. CDR3 sequence reads: CASSVGRAGGVYEQYF. In DNA, the CDR3 is TGTGCCAGCAGCGTAGGTCGAGCGGGAGGGGTATACGAGCAGTACTTC.

The chain combines TRBV19 with TRBJ2-1; 8 bases align to TRBD1. The CDR3 totals 11 residues. Germline lookup yields CDR1 LNHDA and CDR2 SQIVND (reference sequence). V was pared by 8 bases and J by 7 bases, with 1 base of the junction left unmatched. Here the CDR3 reads CASGQGNEQFF. DNA for the CDR3: TGTGCCAGTGGACAGGGAAATGAGCAGTTCTTC.

The chain couples TRBV19 to TRBJ2-5; D perhaps matches TRBD1 (5 bases). This CDR3 has 12 amino acids. CDR1 is LNHDA and CDR2 is SQIVND in the germline V gene (reference sequence). Trimming shortened V by 5 bases and J by 7 bases, and 11 bases separated the two germline ends. CDR3 DNA sequence: TGTGCCAGTAGTGTCCCAACAGGGACCCAGTACTTC. Encoded protein: CASSVPTGTQYF.

The rearrangement joins TRBV7-8 to TRBJ2-5, with TRBD2 identical over 14 bases. The CDR3 length is 18 residues. The junction had 11 bases not matched to a gene; V was cut back by 4 bases and J by 4 bases. CDR1 is SGHVS, CDR2 FQNEAQ, per germline. CDR3: CASSYGTSGSLPGETQYF. CDR3 bases: TGTGCCAGCAGCTACGGGACTAGCGGGAGTTTACCTGGAGAGACCCAGTACTTC.

The chain combines TRBV7-9 with TRBJ2-2; D unresolved. CDR3 length: 13 residues. From germline, CDR1 is SEHNR and CDR2 FQNEAQ (reference sequence). The V end was cut by 2 bases, the J end by 4 bases, with 5 bases between. The CDR3 protein is CASSLLITGELFF. As DNA, the CDR3 is TGTGCCAGCAGCTTACTTATCACCGGGGAGCTGTTTTTT.

The chain uses TRBV9 and TRBJ2-3; weak D call: TRBD1 (6 bases). Trimming stripped 2 bases from V and 5 bases from J, with 9 bases between. The CDR3 consists of 13 residues. From germline, CDR1 is SGDLS and CDR2 YYNGEE. The DNA for the CDR3 is TGTGCCAGCAGCGTTCGCAGGGGAGATACGCAGTATTTT. It specifies CASSVRRGDTQYF. Based on the CDR3 plus reference TRBV9 and TRBJ2-3, the full variable domain is DSGVTQTPKHLITATGQRVTLRCSPRSGDLSVYWYQQSLDQGLQFLIQYYNGEERAKGNILERFSAQQFPDLHSELNLSSLELGDSALYFCASSVRRGDTQYFGPGTRLTVL.

This clone was detected only a few times. This chain joins TRBV2 and TRBJ1-2; 8 bases are shared with TRBD1. Losses at the gene ends were 5 bases for V and 7 bases for J; bases not matched to a gene: 3. CDR3 length: 12 residues. Germline V gives CDR1 SNHLY, CDR2 FYNNEI. CDR3 loop: CASSTGGTGYTF. CDR3 bases: TGTGCCAGCAGTACAGGGGGGACTGGCTACACCTTC.

DNA of the CDR3: TGTGCCAGCAGTTTATCGGGGGGAGTGGCCCTCACCTTC. Translation: CASSLSGGVALTF. This chain joins TRBV12-3 or TRBV12-4 and TRBJ1-2, with a possible D match to TRBD1 (5 bases). Between the trimmed V and J ends, which lost 2 bases and 13 bases, there was a span of 17 bases. The length of the CDR3 is 13 residues.

The chain joins TRBV21-1 to TRBJ1-5. TRBV21-1 is classified as a pseudogene. The CDR3 covers 17 residues. The CDR3 loop is CASSKRYGGNGNQPQHF. In DNA form, the CDR3 reads TGTGCCAGCAGCAAACGGTACGGAGGGAACGGCAATCAGCCCCAGCATTTT.

The chain is built from TRBV27 and TRBJ2-3, with TRBD1 matching 7 bases. V shed 3 bases and J 1 base; nucleotides not matched to a gene: 7. Germline CDR1 is MNHEY and CDR2 is SMNVEV (reference sequence). There are 16 residues in the CDR3. Here the CDR3 DNA reads TGTGCCAGCAGTTTCCTTCAGGGGGAATGCACAGATACGCAGTATTTT. It yields the protein CASSFLQGECTDTQYF.

Worth noting for this clone: Other DNA variants within this sample encode the same CDR3. The chain couples TRBV7-2 to TRBJ1-2; TRBD1 aligns across 7 bases. J was trimmed by 8 bases and V by 1 base; bases with no gene match: 4. Germline CDR1 is SGHTA and CDR2 is FQGNSA. The CDR3 sequence is 13 residues long. CDR3 nucleotide sequence: TGTGCCAGCAGCTTAGAAGCAGGGGGAGGCTACACCTTC. This gives the protein CASSLEAGGGYTF.

J is TRBJ2-3 and V is TRBV5-6; a weak D match, TRBD1 (6 bases). Germline CDR1 SGHDT, CDR2 YYEEEE. The ends were cut back, 4 bases at V and 2 bases at J, with 14 bases in the middle. This CDR3 has 15 residues. CDR3 bases: TGTGCCAGCAGCGGACAGCCCCGCTCCACAGATACGCAGTATTTT. Protein: CASSGQPRSTDTQYF. Complete variable domain (other parts from reference TRBV5-6 and TRBJ2-3): DAGVTQSPTHLIKTRGQQVTLRCSPKSGHDTVSWYQQALGQGPQFIFQYYEEEERQRGNFPDRFSGHQFPNYSSELNVNALLLGDSALYLCASSGQPRSTDTQYFGPGTRLTVL.

The chain uses TRBV4-1 and TRBJ2-5, with 9 bases that match TRBD2. Germline trimming cut 1 base from V and 6 bases from J; bases unmatched to any gene: 12. The CDR3 is 17 residues long. Germline V lookup: CDR1 MGHRA, CDR2 YSYEKL. This CDR3 reads CASSQGEASGKLQTQYF. As DNA, the CDR3 is TGCGCCAGCAGCCAAGGAGAGGCTAGCGGGAAACTTCAGACCCAGTACTTC.

This rearrangement joins TRBV4-1 to TRBJ1-2; weak D call: TRBD1 (6 bases). This CDR3 has 20 residues. Germline lookup yields CDR1 MGHRA and CDR2 YSYEKL. V was clipped by 3 bases and J by 1 base, with 27 bases between them. CDR3 bases: TGCGCCAGCAGCCAGAGGGGGACAAGGGGAGGGGCGGCCCTTAACTATGGCTACACCTTC. Its translation: CASSQRGTRGGAALNYGYTF.

The rearrangement joins TRBV7-9 to TRBJ2-6; no firm D call. Per germline, CDR1 SEHNR and CDR2 FQNEAQ (reference sequence). The CDR3 loop spans 17 amino acids. V lost 5 bases, J lost 0 bases, and 14 bases lay in between. CDR3 amino acids: CASSLQAESSGANVLTF. CDR3 coding DNA: TGTGCCAGCAGCCTTCAGGCTGAGTCCTCTGGGGCCAACGTCCTGACTTTC.

V gene TRBV11-2 combines with J gene TRBJ2-3; the D gene is possibly TRBD2 (7 bases). The V gene lost 5 bases and the J gene lost 3 bases, with 18 bases spanning the gap. The germline V gene has CDR1 SGHAT and CDR2 FQNNGV. The CDR3 totals 16 residues. CDR3 residues: CASSRTAGALTDTQYF. CDR3 DNA: TGTGCCAGCAGCCGAACGGCGGGGGCCCTAACAGATACGCAGTATTTT.

The rearrangement joins TRBV5-5 to TRBJ1-1; the D is unclear. The CDR3 sequence is 13 residues long. Trimming cost V 0 bases and J 6 bases, with 9 bases left between them. The germline V gene encodes CDR1 SGHKS and CDR2 YYEKEE (reference sequence). DNA of the CDR3: TGTGCCAGCAGCTTGGTACAGTCGGCTGAAGCTTTCTTT. Protein sequence: CASSLVQSAEAFF.

The rearrangement uses TRBV7-3 and TRBJ2-1, with D unclear. V dropped 3 bases and J dropped 7 bases, with 10 bases sitting between them. This CDR3 region has 13 residues. Per germline, CDR1 SGHTA and CDR2 FQGTGA. The CDR3 is CASSFSSGNEQFF. The CDR3 DNA reads as TGTGCCAGCAGCTTCAGTTCCGGGAATGAGCAGTTCTTC.